The sequence of this T cell receptor (beta chain) was determined in a study of cytomegalovirus exposure and HLA in healthy donors. On the study more broadly: Earlier results showed roughly 120 million unique TCR beta sequences derived from approximately 170 million T cells. Study-wide points: Analyses of presence/absence relied on an assumption of roughly uniform sequencing depth across donors. Associated with cytomegalovirus, according to the listing, were 150 to 200 TCR beta chains.

PCR used 60 Vbeta primers and 13 Jbeta primers. Measured with immunoSEQ multiplex PCR; TCRdb has only the in-frame clones, and not every one. Among some 150,000 clones listed, about 60% were seen once. Trimming at V came to 6 bases and at J to 5 bases, leaving 5 bases not matched to a gene. Germline-derived CDR1 and CDR2 are SGDLS and YYNGEE. The CDR3 totals 15 residues. Details on this clone: The antigen is not known.

The sample taken for sequencing was PBMCs. The receptor comes from a woman aged 55-69 years in good health and CMV-seropositive. The V and J genes are TRBV9 and TRBJ2-2, with 12 bases lining up with TRBD2. The DNA of the CDR3 is TGTGCCAGCACCGCCACTAGCGGGAGGACCGGGGAGCTGTTTTTT. It codes for CASTATSGRTGELFF. Variable domain in full (rest from reference TRBV9 and TRBJ2-2): DSGVTQTPKHLITATGQRVTLRCSPRSGDLSVYWYQQSLDQGLQFLIQYYNGEERAKGNILERFSAQQFPDLHSELNLSSLELGDSALYFCASTATSGRTGELFFGEGSRLTVL.